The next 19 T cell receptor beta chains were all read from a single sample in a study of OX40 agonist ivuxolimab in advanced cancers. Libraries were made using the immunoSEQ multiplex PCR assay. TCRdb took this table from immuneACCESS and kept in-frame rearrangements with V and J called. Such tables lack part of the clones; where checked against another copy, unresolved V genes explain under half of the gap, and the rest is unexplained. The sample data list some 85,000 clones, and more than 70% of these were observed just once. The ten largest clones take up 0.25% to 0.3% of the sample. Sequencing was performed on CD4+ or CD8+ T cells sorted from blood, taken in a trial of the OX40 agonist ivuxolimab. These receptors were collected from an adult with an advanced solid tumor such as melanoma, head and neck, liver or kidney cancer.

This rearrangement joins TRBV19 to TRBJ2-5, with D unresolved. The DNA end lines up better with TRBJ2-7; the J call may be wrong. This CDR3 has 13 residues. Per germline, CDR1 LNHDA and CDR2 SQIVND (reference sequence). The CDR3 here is CASSPTWGYEQYF. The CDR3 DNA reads TGTGCCAGTAGTCCTACTTGGGGCTACGAGCAGTACTTC.

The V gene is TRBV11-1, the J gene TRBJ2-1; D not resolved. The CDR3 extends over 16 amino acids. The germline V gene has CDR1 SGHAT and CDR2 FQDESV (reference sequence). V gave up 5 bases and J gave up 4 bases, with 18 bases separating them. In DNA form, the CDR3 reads TGTGCCAGCAGCCCTAGTGGGGTTAGCAATTACAATGAGCAGTTCTTC. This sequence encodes CASSPSGVSNYNEQFF.

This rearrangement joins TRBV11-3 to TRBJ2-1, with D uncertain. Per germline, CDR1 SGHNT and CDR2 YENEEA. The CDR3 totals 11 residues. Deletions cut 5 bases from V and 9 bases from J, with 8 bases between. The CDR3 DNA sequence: TGTGCCAGCAGCGTAGGAACTGAGCAGTTCTTC. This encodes CASSVGTEQFF.

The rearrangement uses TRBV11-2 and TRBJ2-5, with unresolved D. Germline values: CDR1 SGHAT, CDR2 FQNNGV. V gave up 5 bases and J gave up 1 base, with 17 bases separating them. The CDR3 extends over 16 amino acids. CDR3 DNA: TGTGCCAGCAGCATTTCACCTCTGGCTCTCCAAGAGACCCAGTACTTC. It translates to CASSISPLALQETQYF.

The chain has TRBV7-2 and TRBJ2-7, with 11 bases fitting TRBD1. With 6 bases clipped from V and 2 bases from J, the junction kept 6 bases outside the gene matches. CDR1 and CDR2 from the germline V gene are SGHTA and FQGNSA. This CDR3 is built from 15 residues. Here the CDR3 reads CASRDPGQGAYEQYF. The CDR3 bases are TGTGCCAGCAGGGACCCGGGACAGGGGGCCTACGAGCAGTACTTC.

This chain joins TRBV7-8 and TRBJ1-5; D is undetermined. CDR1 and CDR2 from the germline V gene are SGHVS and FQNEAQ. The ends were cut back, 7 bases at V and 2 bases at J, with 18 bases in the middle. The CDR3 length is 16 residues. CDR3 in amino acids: CASTNYAGRGNQPQHF. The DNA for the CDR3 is TGTGCCAGCACCAACTACGCCGGTAGGGGCAATCAGCCCCAGCATTTT.

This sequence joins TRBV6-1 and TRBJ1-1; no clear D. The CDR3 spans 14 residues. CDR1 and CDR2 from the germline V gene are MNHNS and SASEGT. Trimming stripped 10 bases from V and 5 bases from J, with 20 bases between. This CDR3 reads CATPSSVAGTEAFF. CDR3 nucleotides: TGTGCCACCCCAAGTTCGGTTGCGGGAACTGAAGCTTTCTTT.

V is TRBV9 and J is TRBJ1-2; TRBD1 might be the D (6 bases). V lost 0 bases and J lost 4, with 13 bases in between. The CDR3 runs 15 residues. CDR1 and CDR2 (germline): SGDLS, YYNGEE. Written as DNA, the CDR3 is TGTGCCAGCAGCGTAGAGATGGGGGGCCTCTATGGCTACACCTTC. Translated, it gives CASSVEMGGLYGYTF.

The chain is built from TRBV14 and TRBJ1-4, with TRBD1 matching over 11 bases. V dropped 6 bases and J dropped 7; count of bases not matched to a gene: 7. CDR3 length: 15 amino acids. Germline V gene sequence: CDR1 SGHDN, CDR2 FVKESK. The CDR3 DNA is TGTGCCAGCAGAGACTCGGGACAGGGGGGTGAAAAACTGTTTTTT. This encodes CASRDSGQGGEKLFF.

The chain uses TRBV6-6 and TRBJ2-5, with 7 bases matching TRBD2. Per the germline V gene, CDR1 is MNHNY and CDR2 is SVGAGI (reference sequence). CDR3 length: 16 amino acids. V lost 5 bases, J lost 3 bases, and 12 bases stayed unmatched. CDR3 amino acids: CASSPALAEAEETQYF. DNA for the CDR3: TGTGCCAGCAGTCCCGCGCTAGCGGAGGCTGAAGAGACCCAGTACTTC.

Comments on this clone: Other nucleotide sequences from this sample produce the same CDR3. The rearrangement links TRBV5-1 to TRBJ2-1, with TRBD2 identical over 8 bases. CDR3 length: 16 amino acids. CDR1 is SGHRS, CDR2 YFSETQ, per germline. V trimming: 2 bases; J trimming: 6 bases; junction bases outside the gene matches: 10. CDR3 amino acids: CASSFGRGGGVNEQFF. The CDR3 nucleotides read TGCGCCAGCAGCTTCGGTCGGGGGGGCGGAGTCAATGAGCAGTTCTTC.

The CDR3 protein is CASSSQGPSYEQYF. CDR3 coding DNA: TGTGCCAGCAGCTCACAGGGACCTTCCTACGAGCAGTACTTC. This chain links TRBV5-4 with TRBJ2-7, with D maybe TRBD1 (6 bases). V shed 3 bases and J shed 1 base, with 11 bases lying between them. The CDR3 runs 14 residues. Germline V gives CDR1 SGHNT, CDR2 YYREEE (reference sequence).

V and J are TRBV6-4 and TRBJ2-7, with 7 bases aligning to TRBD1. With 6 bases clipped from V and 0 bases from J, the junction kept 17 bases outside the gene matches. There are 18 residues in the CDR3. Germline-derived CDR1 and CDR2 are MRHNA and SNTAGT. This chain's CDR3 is CASSPTGQKVTYSYEQYF. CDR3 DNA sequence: TGTGCCAGCAGCCCAACGGGACAGAAAGTCACTTACTCCTACGAGCAGTACTTC.

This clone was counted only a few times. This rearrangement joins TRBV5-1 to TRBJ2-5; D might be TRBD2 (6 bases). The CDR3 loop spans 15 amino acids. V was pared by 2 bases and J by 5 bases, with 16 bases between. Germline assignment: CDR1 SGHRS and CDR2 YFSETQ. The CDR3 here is CASSFQGGGVETQYF. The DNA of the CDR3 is TGCGCCAGCAGCTTTCAGGGCGGAGGGGTGGAGACCCAGTACTTC.

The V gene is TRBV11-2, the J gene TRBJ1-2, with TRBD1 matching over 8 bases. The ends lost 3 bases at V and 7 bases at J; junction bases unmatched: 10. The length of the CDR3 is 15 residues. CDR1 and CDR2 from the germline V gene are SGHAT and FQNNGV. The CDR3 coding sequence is TGTGCCAGCAGCTTTACAGGGGGAGGAGGTGGTGGCTACACCTTC. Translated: CASSFTGGGGGGYTF.

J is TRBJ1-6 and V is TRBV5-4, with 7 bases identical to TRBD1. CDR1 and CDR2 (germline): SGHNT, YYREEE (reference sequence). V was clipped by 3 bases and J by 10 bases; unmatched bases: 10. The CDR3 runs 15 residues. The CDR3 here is CASSSNRGSGSPLHF. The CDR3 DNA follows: TGTGCCAGCAGCTCGAACAGGGGTTCAGGATCACCCCTCCACTTT.

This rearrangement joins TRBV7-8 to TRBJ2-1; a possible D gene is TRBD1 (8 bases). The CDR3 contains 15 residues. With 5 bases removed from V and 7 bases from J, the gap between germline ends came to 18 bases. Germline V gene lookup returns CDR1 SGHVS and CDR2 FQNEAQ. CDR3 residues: CASSLWTGRGNEQFF. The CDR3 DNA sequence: TGTGCCAGCAGCCTTTGGACAGGGAGGGGGAATGAGCAGTTCTTC. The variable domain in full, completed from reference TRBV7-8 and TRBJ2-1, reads GAGVSQSPRYKVAKRGQDVALRCDPISGHVSLFWYQQALGQGPEFLTYFQNEAQLDKSGLPSDRFFAERPEGSVSTLKIQRTQQEDSAVYLCASSLWTGRGNEQFFGPGTRLTVL.

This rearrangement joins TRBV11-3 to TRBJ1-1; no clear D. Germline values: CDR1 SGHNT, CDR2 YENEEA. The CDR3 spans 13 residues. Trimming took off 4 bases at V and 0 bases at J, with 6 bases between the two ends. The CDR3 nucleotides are TGTGCCAGCAGCTCAAGTATGAACACTGAAGCTTTCTTT. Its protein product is CASSSSMNTEAFF.

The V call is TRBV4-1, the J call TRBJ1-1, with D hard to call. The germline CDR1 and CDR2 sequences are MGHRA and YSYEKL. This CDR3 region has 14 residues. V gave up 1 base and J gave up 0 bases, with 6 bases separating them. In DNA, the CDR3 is TGCGCCAGCAGCCAAGTGCTGGTGAACACTGAAGCTTTCTTT. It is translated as CASSQVLVNTEAFF.